Detailed here is one T cell receptor beta chain. Its cognate antigen is unknown. V lost 0 bases to trimming and J lost 10 bases; unmatched junction nucleotides: 8. Germline V CDR1 and CDR2: MNHEY, SMNVEV (reference sequence). The CDR3 runs 14 residues. The data stem from a study of cytomegalovirus exposure and HLA in healthy donors. Study in general: The roughly 110 validation repertoires were produced on the same platform as the roughly 720 repertoires of the first cohort. This was reported in a later analysis. Study findings and constraints: Associated with cytomegalovirus, according to the listing, were around 160 TCR beta chains.

Sequenced by immunoSEQ multiplex PCR; TCRdb stores in-frame clones only, minus some. The table records 150,000 to 200,000 clones, around four fifths of them present only once. The chain employs TRBV27 and TRBJ1-1, with 7 positions matching TRBD1. Material: PBMCs. This receptor was identified in a man aged 30-40 years in good health and CMV-seropositive. CDR3 nucleotide sequence: TGTGCCAGCAGTTTATCCCCTACAGGGGTCACAGCTTTCTTT. This translates into CASSLSPTGVTAFF.